Sequencing of this T cell receptor (beta chain) was carried out in a study of T cells in Graves' hyperthyroidism and ophthalmopathy. TCR beta CDR3 sequences were amplified from RNA transcripts. Carried out on the TCR CDR3, a first-round RT-PCR used the HTBI primer set. Each CDR3 protein gets one entry after TCRdb re-called the multiplex PCR reads with MiXCR. The sample holds hundreds of thousands of distinct CDR3 sequences, about 13% seen once. This clonotype was recorded at least ten times. Exclusion of a patient resulted from uncontrolled infection, other autoimmune disease, pregnancy or lactation. Clinical symptoms, serum thyroxine, TRAb, thyroid ultrasound and orbital computed tomography informed diagnoses. The source of the PBMCs was 10 ml of fresh peripheral blood. Germline values: CDR1 SGHRS, CDR2 YFSETQ. This CDR3 contains 15 residues. V trimming: 6 bases; J trimming: 10 bases; junction bases outside the gene matches: 9.

This clonotype originated in a woman between 18 and 29 years old with Graves' hyperthyroidism. This chain uses TRBV5-1 with TRBJ1-6; 11 nucleotides line up with TRBD1. The source material was blood. DNA for the CDR3: TGCGCCAGCACCACAAGGGACAGGGGGTTATCACCCCTCCACTTT. Protein product: CASTTRDRGLSPLHF.